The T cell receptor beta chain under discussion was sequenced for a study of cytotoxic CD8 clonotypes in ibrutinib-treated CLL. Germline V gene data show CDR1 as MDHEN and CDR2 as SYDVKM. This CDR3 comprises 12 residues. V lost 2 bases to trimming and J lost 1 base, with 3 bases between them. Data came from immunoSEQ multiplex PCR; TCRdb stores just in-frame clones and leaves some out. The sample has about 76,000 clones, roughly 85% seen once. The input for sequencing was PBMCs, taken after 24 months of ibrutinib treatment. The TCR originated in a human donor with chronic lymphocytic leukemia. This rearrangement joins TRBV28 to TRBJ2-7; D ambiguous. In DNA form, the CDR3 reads TGTGCCAGCAGTTTACTATCCTACGAGCAGTACTTC. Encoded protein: CASSLLSYEQYF.